The 8 T cell receptor beta chains listed next were all sequenced from one sample in a study of blood T cells in healthy people across ages. A second about 6 to 12 cycle PCR used barcoded and J-beta primers. TCRdb processed the 5' RACE reads anew with MiXCR; each CDR3 protein has one entry. The profile shows 550,000 to 800,000 distinct CDR3 sequences, around 21% of them singletons. Sequenced material: blood. Every receptor here comes from an older man in good health.

This chain joins TRBV20-1 and TRBJ2-1; 9 bases are a match to TRBD2. Germline CDR1 and CDR2: DFQATT and SNEGSKA (reference sequence). The CDR3 spans 11 residues. Losses at the gene ends were 6 bases for V and 8 bases for J; bases not matched to a gene: 2. CDR3 DNA: TGCAGTGCGAGGACTAGCGATGAGCAGTTCTTC. It codes for CSARTSDEQFF.

With respect to this clonotype: One end of the junction does not line up with germline, which may come from a read error. This sequence joins TRBV20-1 and TRBJ1-3; D not resolved. CDR1 is DFQATT, CDR2 SNEGSKA, per germline (reference sequence). CDR3 length equals 15 residues. The CDR3 DNA reads TGCAGTGCTAGAGATGTTAAGTACTCTGGAAACACCGTATATTTT. It codes for CSARDVKYSGNTVYF.

This clonotype was detected only a few times. The chain links TRBV28 to TRBJ2-7; 8 bases align to TRBD2. V shed 4 bases, J shed 3 bases, and the junction held 5 bases outside the gene matches. CDR1 and CDR2 (germline): MDHEN, SYDVKM. CDR3 length: 14 residues. Here the CDR3 DNA reads TGTGCCAGCAGTTCGGCTAGCGGGTTCTACGAGCAGTACTTC. Amino acids: CASSSASGFYEQYF.

The chain has TRBV7-9 and TRBJ2-7; D may correspond to TRBD1 or TRBD2 (5 bases each). The CDR3 length is 14 residues. The V end lost 3 bases, the J end lost 0 bases, and 9 bases lay between the germline ends. The germline V gene encodes CDR1 SEHNR and CDR2 FQNEAQ (reference sequence). The CDR3: CASSFRDLSYEQYF. CDR3 DNA sequence: TGTGCCAGCAGCTTTAGGGACCTCTCCTACGAGCAGTACTTC.

The rearrangement uses TRBV29-1 and TRBJ2-1, with TRBD1 matching 7 bases. The junction had 5 bases not matched to a gene; V was cut back by 4 bases and J by 8 bases. The CDR3 length is 12 residues. Germline assignment: CDR1 SQVTM and CDR2 ANQGSEA. The CDR3 reads CSVVDRIHEQFF. CDR3 nucleotides: TGCAGCGTTGTGGACAGGATCCATGAGCAGTTCTTC.

The J gene is TRBJ2-3, the V gene TRBV6-6, with D maybe TRBD1 (6 bases). V lost 7 bases and J lost 1, with 15 bases in between. The CDR3 is made up of 15 amino acids. Germline CDR1 is MNHNY and CDR2 is SVGAGI (reference sequence). In DNA, the CDR3 is TGTGCCAGCACCTTAGGCGCAGGGGGCACAGATACGCAGTATTTT. Translating it yields CASTLGAGGTDTQYF.

This clonotype has a handful of counts. The gene calls are TRBV20-1 and TRBJ2-6, with D unclear. This CDR3 has 15 residues. The germline V gene has CDR1 DFQATT and CDR2 SNEGSKA (reference sequence). V was pared by 0 bases and J by 0 bases, with 6 bases between. CDR3 nucleotide sequence: TGCAGTGCTAGAGATCCGGGCTCTGGGGCCAACGTCCTGACTTTC. It translates to CSARDPGSGANVLTF.

The chain couples TRBV20-1 to TRBJ2-7; TRBD2 matches 13 bases. Trimming cost V 0 bases and J 5 bases; bases outside gene matches: 4. Germline V gives CDR1 DFQATT, CDR2 SNEGSKA (reference sequence). The length of the CDR3 is 15 residues. This CDR3 reads CSARDVTSGRNEQYF. For the CDR3, the DNA is TGCAGTGCTAGAGATGTGACTAGCGGGAGGAACGAGCAGTACTTC.